The present TCR beta chain was sequenced within a study of technical replicates of blood from a few donors. The table came from immunoSEQ multiplex PCR; TCRdb's copy has only in-frame clones and leaves some out. Of about 97,000 clones in the sample, about 95% were seen once. From germline, CDR1 is ENHRY and CDR2 SYGVKD. The V and J ends lost 4 bases and 3 bases, in that order; junction bases with no gene match: 4. The CDR3 extends over 15 amino acids. The sequenced sample was T cells isolated from PBMCs. The J gene is TRBJ1-3, the V gene TRBV10-3; TRBD1 matches 9 bases. The clonotype was recovered from a human donor in good health. CDR3 sequence: CAISGTGGRGNTIYF. In DNA, the CDR3 is TGTGCCATCAGTGGAACAGGGGGCCGTGGAAACACCATATATTTT.